This T cell receptor (beta chain) was sequenced in a study of early T cells in non-severe SARS-CoV-2 infection. Whole-study context: The authors sequenced bulk RNA from unsorted whole blood, leaving chains unpaired.

Tagging with unique molecular identifiers was applied to individual cDNA molecules. Each CDR3 protein is one row after TCRdb ran MiXCR on the 5' RACE reads. Of about 48,000 distinct CDR3 sequences in the sample, over 5% are singletons; the top ten hold under 8%. The J segment lost 3 bases and the V segment lost 3 bases, leaving 5 bases of the junction unmatched. Germline CDR1 is SGDLS and CDR2 is YYNGEE. CDR3 length equals 15 residues. Whole-study findings and limits: In VDJdb matching, anti-spike CD8 responses were favored while private and CD4 specificities went missing.

This clonotype has just a few counts. Antigen: not known. This receptor was obtained from an adult who was a healthcare worker with PCR-confirmed SARS-CoV-2 infection or an uninfected control (not recorded which). The V and J genes are TRBV9 and TRBJ2-2; 7 positions agree with TRBD2. The sample here was whole blood, taken at baseline. The CDR3 spells CASSATAGDTGELFF. The CDR3 DNA reads as TGTGCCAGCAGCGCAACGGCGGGAGACACCGGGGAGCTGTTTTTT.